This TCR beta chain is drawn from a study of vaccination effects on CD4 cells after COVID-19. The overall study: BNT162b2 vaccine or mRNA-1273 vaccine was given to participants in two doses. Points from the study as a whole: Healthy vaccinees' vaccine-induced clones included only 1 of 255 that recognized common cold coronaviruses. A shortage of convalescent patients and an absence of early post-infection timepoints characterized the study.

Trimming took off 6 bases at V and 7 bases at J, with 10 bases between the two ends. The CDR3 covers 13 residues. CDR1 is MDHEN and CDR2 is SYDVKM in the germline V gene. Before sequencing took place, the ViraFEST assay used viral peptide pools to expand antigen-specific CD4+ T cells. The authors isolated CD4+ T cells after about 10 days of culture. No vaccinee had earlier SARS-CoV-2 infection, and nucleocapsid antibodies were negative. IL-2 medium was substituted for half the medium on days 3 and 7. A note on this clone: The antigen remains undetermined.

Measured with immunoSEQ multiplex PCR; TCRdb has only the in-frame clones, and not every one. Of about 54,000 clones listed, roughly 70% were seen once; the top ten hold around 17%. The chain couples TRBV28 to TRBJ1-6; D is uncertain. The source material was CD4+ T cells from PBMCs cultured with SARS-CoV-2 spike peptides, sampled before COVID-19 vaccination. The source is a human donor who received a COVID-19 vaccine. CDR3 amino acids: CASRGDWNSPLHF. The CDR3 region has the DNA TGTGCCAGCAGGGGAGACTGGAATTCACCCCTCCACTTT.